The sample holds a few counts of the clone carrying this T cell receptor beta chain. CDR3 length equals 14 residues. V lost 4 bases, J lost 5 bases, and 15 bases lay in between. Germline loops: CDR1 LGHNA, CDR2 YNFKEQ. Authors' data handling: Amplification of reference gene primers was used by the study to estimate nucleated cell counts. Clones were sequenced by immunoSEQ multiplex PCR, and TCRdb holds only the in-frame ones, with some missing. The V and J calls and the clone size are those of that table, but D and trimming were determined from the DNA. This repertoire shows roughly 30,000 clones, less than 80% found once; its top ten account for under 25%. These data originate in a study of blood T cell repertoires in COVID-19. Study at large: Sites across the United States, Italy and Spain contributed samples from acute and convalescent COVID-19. PBMCs, B-cell-depleted T cells, or T cells were the source of the cDNA or gDNA that made up the material.

The chain couples TRBV4-2 to TRBJ2-7, with D unresolved. The sequence came from a boy younger than 10 with active or convalescent COVID-19. The sample comprised peripheral blood. CDR3 DNA sequence: TGTGCCAGCAGCCTCCCTGGTAGCTCAGACGAGCAGTACTTC. It codes for CASSLPGSSDEQYF.